The present entry profiles one T cell receptor beta chain with its context. Its target is not known. The source of the sample is a study of T-cell memory formation after mild COVID-19. Study-wide background: The two donors had largely donor-specific TCR clusters.

From 5'RACE with constant-segment primers came TCR alpha and TCR beta cDNA libraries that carried sample barcodes and UMIs. Using its own MiXCR run on the 5' RACE reads, TCRdb lists one record per CDR3 protein. The sample yields hundreds of thousands of distinct CDR3 sequences, less than 9.5% seen once. General observations from the study: Clones shrinking between day 15 and 85 showed a balanced CD4/CD8 split, and those that grew later tilted toward CD4+. CD4+ contracting clones were mainly CM and EM; CD8+ ones, EMRA.

This CDR3 comprises 20 residues. Looked up from germline, CDR1 is SGHVS and CDR2 is FQNEAQ. The germline V and J ends were trimmed by 2 bases and 0 bases, with 20 bases remaining between them. This receptor was obtained from a man in his late teens or twenties who had mild COVID-19 (a few samples of this study predate the infection). Cell type and time point are not known. This sequence joins TRBV7-8 and TRBJ2-6; tentatively, D is TRBD2 (5 bases). Source material: PBMCs or a T cell subset sorted from them (not recorded which). CDR3 nucleotide sequence: TGTGCCAGCAGCTTAAGGCGGCCCGGGGTACCCAGCTCTGGGGCCAACGTCCTGACTTTC. As protein: CASSLRRPGVPSSGANVLTF.